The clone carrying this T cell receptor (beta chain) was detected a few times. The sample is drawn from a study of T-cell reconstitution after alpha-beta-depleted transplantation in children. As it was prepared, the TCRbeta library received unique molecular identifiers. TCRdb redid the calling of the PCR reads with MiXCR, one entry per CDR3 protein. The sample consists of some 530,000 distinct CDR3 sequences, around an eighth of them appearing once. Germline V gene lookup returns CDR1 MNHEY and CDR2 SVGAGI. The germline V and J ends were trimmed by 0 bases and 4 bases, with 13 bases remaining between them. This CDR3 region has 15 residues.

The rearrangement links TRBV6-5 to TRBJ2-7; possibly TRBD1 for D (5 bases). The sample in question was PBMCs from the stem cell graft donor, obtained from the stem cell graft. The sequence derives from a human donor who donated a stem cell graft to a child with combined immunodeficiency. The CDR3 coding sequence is TGTGCCAGCAGTTACTCGTCCGACAGACTTTACGAGCAGTACTTC. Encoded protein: CASSYSSDRLYEQYF.